The entry below describes one T cell receptor (beta chain). Which antigen it targets is not known. No base quality values were provided; no much bigger clone lies one nucleotide off. The library was built by means of the immunoSEQ multiplex PCR assay. TCRdb took this table from immuneACCESS and kept in-frame rearrangements with V and J called. Such tables lack part of the clones; where checked against another copy, unresolved V genes explain under half of the gap, and the rest is unexplained. Within this sample are 15,000 to 20,000 clones, with less than 90% of them counted one time only. Of the sample, about 29% falls within the top ten clones. The data originate from a study of control samples from healthy donors and cancer patients (dated by TCRdb to the early 2020s). CDR1 and CDR2 are read off the germline V gene as MDHEN and SYDVKM. Deletion took 3 bases off V and 4 bases off J, with a span of 12 bases between the germline ends. Reading from cysteine to phenylalanine, the CDR3 counts 15 amino acids. The CDR3 DNA has 45 bases and is translated from base 1.

In this chain, TRBV28 is recombined with TRBJ2-2; TRBD2 could be the D gene, as 6 bases match. The sample comprised PBMCs. The clonotype originates from a woman aged 70 to 79 with lung cancer. CDR3 loop: CASSLSGAGTGELFF. The DNA sequence follows: TGTGCCAGCAGTTTGTCGGGAGCCGGCACCGGGGAGCTGTTTTTT.